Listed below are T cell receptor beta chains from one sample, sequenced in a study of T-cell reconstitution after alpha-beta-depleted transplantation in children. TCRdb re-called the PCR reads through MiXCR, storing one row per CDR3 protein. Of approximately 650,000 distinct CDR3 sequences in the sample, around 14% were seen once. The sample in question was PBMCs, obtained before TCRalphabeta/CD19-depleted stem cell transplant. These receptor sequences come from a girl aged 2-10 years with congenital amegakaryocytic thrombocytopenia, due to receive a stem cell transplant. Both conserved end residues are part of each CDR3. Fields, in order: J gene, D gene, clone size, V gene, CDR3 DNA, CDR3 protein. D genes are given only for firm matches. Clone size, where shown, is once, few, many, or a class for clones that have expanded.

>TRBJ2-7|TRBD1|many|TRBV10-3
TGTGCCATCAGTACAGGGACAGGACACTCCTACGAGCAGTACTTC
CAISTGTGHSYEQYF
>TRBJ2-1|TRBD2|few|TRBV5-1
TGCGCCAGCAGCTTGTTGCTAGCGGGAGACGAGCAGTTCTTC
CASSLLLAGDEQFF
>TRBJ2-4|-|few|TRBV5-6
TGTGCCAGCAGCTTGGGGATCAGTCAAAACATTCAGTACTTC
CASSLGISQNIQYF
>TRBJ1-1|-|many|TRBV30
TGTGCCTGGAGGTTATGGGGGATGTCCAGATTGAACACTGAAGCTTTCTTT
CAWRLWGMSRLNTEAFF
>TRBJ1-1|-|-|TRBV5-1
TGCGCCAGCAACCAAATACAGGGTTCCGGGGGGACTGAAGCTTTCTTT
CASNQIQGSGGTEAFF
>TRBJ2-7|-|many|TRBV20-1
TGCAGTGCGGGCGGCCGAATCTCCTACGAGCAGTACTTC
CSAGGRISYEQYF
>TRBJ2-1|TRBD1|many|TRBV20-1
TGCAGTGCTAGAGCCCGGGACAGCACAAATGAGCAGTTCTTC
CSARARDSTNEQFF
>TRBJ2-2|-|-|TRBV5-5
TGTGCCAGCAGCTACCGGGGATCAGAAACCGGGGAGCTGTTTTTT
CASSYRGSETGELFF
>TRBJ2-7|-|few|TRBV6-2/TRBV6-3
TGTGCCAGCAGCGGGCGACTACGCGAGCAGTACTTC
CASSGRLREQYF
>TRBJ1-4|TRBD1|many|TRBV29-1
TGCAGCGTACTATGGAGGGGGCGTGAAAAACTGTTTTTT
CSVLWRGREKLFF
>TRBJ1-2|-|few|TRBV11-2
TGTGCCAGCAGCTTAGATAGTCTCGGCTACACCTTC
CASSLDSLGYTF
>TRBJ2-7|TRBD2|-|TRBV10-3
TGTGCCATCAGTGGGGAGACTAGCGCCACAAGCTCCTACGAGCAGTACTTC
CAISGETSATSSYEQYF
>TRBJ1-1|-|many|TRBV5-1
TGCGCCAGCAGCTTGGGGGGACGGGATGGAGCTTTCTTT
CASSLGGRDGAFF
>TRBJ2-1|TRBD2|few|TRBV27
TGTGCCAGCAGTTTCCTCCCAGCGGGAGTAGGCCACAATGAGCAGTTCTTC
CASSFLPAGVGHNEQFF
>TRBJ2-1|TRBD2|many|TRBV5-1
TGCGCCAGCAGCTTGGGGGGGGGTGGTAACAATGAGCAGTTCTTC
CASSLGGGGNNEQFF
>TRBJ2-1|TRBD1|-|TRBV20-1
TGCAGTGCCAAACGAGGGGGCCCTTACAATGAGCAGTTCTTC
CSAKRGGPYNEQFF
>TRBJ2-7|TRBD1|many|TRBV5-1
TGCGCCAGCAGCTTGGGACAGGGCGACTACGAGCAGTACTTC
CASSLGQGDYEQYF